This T cell receptor beta chain was found in a study of blood T cell repertoires in COVID-19. Study-level information: In each case, the material was cDNA or gDNA derived from T cells, B-cell-depleted T cells, or PBMCs.

CDR3 length: 17 residues. Germline-derived CDR1 and CDR2 are SGHTA and FQGNSA. J was trimmed by 4 bases and V by 0 bases; bases with no gene match: 6. TCRdb's copy holds only in-frame clones and misses some; the assay was immunoSEQ multiplex PCR. This table has over 130,000 clones, about three quarters appearing once. Only a few counts were recorded for this clone. The chain carries TRBV7-2 and TRBJ2-3, with TRBD2 identical over 11 bases. This receptor was taken from a woman aged 45-60 years with active or convalescent COVID-19. The sample was peripheral blood. Here the CDR3 reads CASSLAFSGGASDTQYF. CDR3 DNA sequence: TGTGCCAGCAGCTTAGCTTTTAGCGGGGGGGCCTCAGATACGCAGTATTTT.